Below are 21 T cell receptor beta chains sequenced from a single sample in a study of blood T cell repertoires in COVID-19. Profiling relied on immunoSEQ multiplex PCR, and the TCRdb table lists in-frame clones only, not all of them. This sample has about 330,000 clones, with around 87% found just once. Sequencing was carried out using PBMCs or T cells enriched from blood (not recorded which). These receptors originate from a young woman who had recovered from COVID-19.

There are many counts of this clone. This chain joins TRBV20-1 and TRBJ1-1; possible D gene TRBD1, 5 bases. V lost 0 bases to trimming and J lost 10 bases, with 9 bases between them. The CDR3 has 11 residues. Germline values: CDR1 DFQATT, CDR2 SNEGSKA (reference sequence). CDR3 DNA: TGCAGTGCTAGAGACAGGGCAGGAGCTTTCTTT. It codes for CSARDRAGAFF.

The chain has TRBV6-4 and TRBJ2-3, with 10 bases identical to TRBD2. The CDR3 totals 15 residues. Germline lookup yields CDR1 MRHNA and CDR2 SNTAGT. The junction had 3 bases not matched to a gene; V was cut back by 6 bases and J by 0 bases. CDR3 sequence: CASSRTSGSTDTQYF. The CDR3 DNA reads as TGTGCCAGCAGCCGGACTAGCGGTAGCACAGATACGCAGTATTTT.

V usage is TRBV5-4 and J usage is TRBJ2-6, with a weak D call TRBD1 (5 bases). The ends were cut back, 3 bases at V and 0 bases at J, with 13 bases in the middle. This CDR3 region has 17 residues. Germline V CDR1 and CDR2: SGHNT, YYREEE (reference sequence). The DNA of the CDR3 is TGTGCCAGCAGCTCCAACACAGGATTCTCTGGGGCCAACGTCCTGACTTTC. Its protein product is CASSSNTGFSGANVLTF.

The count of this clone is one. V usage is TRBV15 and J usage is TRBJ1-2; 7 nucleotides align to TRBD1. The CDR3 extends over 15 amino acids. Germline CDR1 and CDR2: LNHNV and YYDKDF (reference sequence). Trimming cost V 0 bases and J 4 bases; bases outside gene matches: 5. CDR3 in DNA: TGTGCCACCAGCAGAGAACTGACAGGGCCCTATGGCTACACCTTC. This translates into CATSRELTGPYGYTF.

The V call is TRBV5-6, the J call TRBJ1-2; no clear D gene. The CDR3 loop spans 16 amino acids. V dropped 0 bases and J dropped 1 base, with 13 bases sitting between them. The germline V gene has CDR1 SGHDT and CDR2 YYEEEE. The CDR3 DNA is TGTGCCAGCAGCTTGGTAAGACGGAACAGTAACTATGGCTACACCTTC. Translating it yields CASSLVRRNSNYGYTF.

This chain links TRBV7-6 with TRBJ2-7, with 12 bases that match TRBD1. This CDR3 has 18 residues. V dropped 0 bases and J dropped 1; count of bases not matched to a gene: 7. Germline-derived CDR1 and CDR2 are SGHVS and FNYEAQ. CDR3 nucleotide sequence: TGTGCCAGCAGCTTAGCGGCTAGGGACAGGGGGCTTTCCTACGAGCAGTACTTC. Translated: CASSLAARDRGLSYEQYF.

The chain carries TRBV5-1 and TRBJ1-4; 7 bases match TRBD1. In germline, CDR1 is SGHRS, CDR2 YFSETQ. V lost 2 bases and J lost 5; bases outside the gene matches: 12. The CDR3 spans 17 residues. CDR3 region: CASSLSGQVNHNEKLFF. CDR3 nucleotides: TGCGCCAGCAGCTTATCAGGACAGGTTAACCACAATGAAAAACTGTTTTTT.

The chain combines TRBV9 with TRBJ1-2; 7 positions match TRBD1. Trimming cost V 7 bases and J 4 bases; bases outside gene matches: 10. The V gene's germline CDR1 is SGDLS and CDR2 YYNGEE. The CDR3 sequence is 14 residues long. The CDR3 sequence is CASGGGQNGYGYTF. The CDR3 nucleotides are TGTGCCAGCGGAGGGGGACAGAACGGCTATGGCTACACCTTC.

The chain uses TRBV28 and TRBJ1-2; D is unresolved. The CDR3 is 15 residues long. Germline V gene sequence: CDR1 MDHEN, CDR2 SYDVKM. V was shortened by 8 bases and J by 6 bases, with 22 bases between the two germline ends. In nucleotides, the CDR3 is TGTGCCAGCCTATTGTTAGGAGGCCCCCCTCATGGCTACACCTTC. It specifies CASLLLGGPPHGYTF.

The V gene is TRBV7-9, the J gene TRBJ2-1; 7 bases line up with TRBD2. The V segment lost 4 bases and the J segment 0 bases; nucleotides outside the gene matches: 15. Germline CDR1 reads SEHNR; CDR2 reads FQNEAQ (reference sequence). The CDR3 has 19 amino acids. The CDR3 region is CASSSTSPRTFSSYNEQFF. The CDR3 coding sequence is TGTGCCAGCAGCTCGACTAGCCCGAGAACGTTTAGCTCCTACAATGAGCAGTTCTTC. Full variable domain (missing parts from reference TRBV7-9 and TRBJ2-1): DTGVSQNPRHKITKRGQNVTFRCDPISEHNRLYWYRQTLGQGPEFLTYFQNEAQLEKSRLLSDRFSAERPKGSFSTLEIQRTEQGDSAMYLCASSSTSPRTFSSYNEQFFGPGTRLTVL.

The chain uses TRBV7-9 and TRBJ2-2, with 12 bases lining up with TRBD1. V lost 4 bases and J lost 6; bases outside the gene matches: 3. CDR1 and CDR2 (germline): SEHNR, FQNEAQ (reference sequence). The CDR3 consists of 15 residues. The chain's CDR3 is CASSSGTGGPGELFF. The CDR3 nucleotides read TGTGCCAGCAGCTCGGGGACAGGGGGCCCCGGGGAGCTGTTTTTT.

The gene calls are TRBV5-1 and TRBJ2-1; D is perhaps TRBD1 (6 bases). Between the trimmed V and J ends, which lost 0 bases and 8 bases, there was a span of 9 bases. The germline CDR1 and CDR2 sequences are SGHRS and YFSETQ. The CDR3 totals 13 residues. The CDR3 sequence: CASSLAAGDEQFF. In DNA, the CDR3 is TGCGCCAGCAGCTTGGCCGCAGGGGATGAGCAGTTCTTC.

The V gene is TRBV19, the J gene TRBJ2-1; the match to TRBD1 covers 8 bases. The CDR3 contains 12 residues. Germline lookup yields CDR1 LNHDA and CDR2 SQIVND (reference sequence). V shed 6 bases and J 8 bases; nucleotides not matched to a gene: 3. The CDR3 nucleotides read TGTGCCAGTAGGGACAGGGACCATGAGCAGTTCTTC. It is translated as CASRDRDHEQFF.

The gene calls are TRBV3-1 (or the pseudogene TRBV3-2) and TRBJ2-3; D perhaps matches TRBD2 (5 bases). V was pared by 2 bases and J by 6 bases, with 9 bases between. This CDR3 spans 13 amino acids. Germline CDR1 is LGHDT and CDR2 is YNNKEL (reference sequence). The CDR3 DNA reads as TGTGCCAGCAGCCAACGGGGAATTGATACGCAGTATTTT. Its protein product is CASSQRGIDTQYF.

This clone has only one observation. The CDR3 nucleotides are TGTGCCAGCCGGACAGGGAGTGGGGCCTCGAATGAGCAGTTCTTC. This translates into CASRTGSGASNEQFF. The chain employs TRBV7-9 and TRBJ2-1, with 8 bases matching TRBD1. This CDR3 contains 15 residues. V lost 8 bases and J lost 7; bases outside the gene matches: 13. CDR1 and CDR2 (germline): SEHNR, FQNEAQ (reference sequence).

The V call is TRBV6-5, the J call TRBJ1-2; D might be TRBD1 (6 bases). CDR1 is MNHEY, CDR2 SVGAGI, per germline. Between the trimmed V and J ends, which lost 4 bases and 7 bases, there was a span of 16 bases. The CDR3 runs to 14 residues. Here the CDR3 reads CASSSDPNRVGYTF. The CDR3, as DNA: TGTGCCAGCAGTTCCGATCCAAACAGGGTTGGCTACACCTTC.

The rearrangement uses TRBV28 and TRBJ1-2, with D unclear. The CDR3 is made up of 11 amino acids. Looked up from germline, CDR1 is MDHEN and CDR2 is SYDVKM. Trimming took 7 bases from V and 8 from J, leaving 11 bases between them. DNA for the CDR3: TGTGCCAGCATCTGGGGAGCAGGCTACACCTTC. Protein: CASIWGAGYTF.

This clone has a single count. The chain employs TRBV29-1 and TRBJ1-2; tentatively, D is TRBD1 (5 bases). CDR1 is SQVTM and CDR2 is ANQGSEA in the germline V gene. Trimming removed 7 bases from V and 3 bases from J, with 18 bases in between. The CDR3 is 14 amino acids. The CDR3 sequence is CSGGGVLGDYGYTF. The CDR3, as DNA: TGCAGCGGGGGGGGAGTTCTTGGAGACTATGGCTACACCTTC.

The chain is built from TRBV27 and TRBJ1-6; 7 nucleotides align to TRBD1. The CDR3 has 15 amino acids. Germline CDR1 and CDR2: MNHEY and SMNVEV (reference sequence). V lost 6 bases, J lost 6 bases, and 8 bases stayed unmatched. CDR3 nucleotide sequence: TGTGCCAGCAGATATCAGGGGGAACTTAATTCACCCCTCCACTTT. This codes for CASRYQGELNSPLHF.

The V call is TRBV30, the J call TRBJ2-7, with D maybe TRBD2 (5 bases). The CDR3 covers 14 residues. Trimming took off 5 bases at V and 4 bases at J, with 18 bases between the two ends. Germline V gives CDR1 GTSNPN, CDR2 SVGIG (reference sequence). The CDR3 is CAWALDSDLYEQYF. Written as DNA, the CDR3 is TGTGCCTGGGCCCTGGACTCCGACCTATACGAGCAGTACTTC.

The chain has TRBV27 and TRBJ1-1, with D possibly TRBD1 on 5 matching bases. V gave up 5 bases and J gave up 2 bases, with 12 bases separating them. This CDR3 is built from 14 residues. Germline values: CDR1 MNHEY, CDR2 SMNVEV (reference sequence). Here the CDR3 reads CASSPYRRNTEAFF. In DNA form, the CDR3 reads TGTGCCAGCAGTCCTTACAGGAGAAACACTGAAGCTTTCTTT.